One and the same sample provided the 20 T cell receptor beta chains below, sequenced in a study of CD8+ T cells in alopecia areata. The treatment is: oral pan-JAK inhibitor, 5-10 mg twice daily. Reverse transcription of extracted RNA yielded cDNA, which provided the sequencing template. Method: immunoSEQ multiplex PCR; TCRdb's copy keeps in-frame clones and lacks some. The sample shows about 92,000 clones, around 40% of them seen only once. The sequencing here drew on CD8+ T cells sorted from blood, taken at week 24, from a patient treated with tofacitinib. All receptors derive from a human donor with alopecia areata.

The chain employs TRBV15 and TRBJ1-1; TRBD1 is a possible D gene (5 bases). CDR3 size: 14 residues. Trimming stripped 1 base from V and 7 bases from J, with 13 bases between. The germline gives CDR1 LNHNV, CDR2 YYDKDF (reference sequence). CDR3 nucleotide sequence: TGTGCCACCAGCAGAGTGGGTTCGGGGGATGAAGCTTTCTTT. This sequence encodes CATSRVGSGDEAFF.

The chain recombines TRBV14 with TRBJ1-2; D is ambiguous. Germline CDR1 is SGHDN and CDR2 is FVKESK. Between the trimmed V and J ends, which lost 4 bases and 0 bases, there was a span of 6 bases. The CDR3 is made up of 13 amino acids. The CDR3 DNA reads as TGTGCCAGCAGCCCGACAACTAACTATGGCTACACCTTC. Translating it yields CASSPTTNYGYTF. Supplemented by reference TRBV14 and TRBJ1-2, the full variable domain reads EAGVTQFPSHSVIEKGQTVTLRCDPISGHDNLYWYRRVMGKEIKFLLHFVKESKQDESGMPNNRFLAERTGGTYSTLKVQPAELEDSGVYFCASSPTTNYGYTFGSGTRLTVV.

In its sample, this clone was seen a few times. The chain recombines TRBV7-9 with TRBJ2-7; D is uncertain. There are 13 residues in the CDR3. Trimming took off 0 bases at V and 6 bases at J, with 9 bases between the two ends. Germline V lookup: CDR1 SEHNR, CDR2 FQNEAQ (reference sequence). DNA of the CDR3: TGTGCCAGCAGCTTAGCGGTGTCGATCGAGCAGTACTTC. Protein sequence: CASSLAVSIEQYF.

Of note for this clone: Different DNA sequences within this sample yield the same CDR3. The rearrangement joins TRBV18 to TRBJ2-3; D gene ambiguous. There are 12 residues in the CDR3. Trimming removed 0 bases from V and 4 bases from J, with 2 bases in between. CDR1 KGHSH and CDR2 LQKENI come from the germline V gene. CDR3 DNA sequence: TGTGCCAGCTCACCACCGGCAGATACGCAGTATTTT. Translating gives CASSPPADTQYF.

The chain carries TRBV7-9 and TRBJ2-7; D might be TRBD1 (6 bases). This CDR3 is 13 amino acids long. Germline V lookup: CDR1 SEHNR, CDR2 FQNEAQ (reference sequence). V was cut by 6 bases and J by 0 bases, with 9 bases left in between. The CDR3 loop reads CASRGDNSYEQYF. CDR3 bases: TGTGCCAGCAGGGGGGACAACTCCTACGAGCAGTACTTC.

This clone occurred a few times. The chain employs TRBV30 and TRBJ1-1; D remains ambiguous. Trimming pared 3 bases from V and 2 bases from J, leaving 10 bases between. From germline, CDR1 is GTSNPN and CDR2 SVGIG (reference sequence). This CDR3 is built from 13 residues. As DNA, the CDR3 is TGTGCCTGGAGCCTGACGATTAACACTGAAGCTTTCTTT. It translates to CAWSLTINTEAFF.

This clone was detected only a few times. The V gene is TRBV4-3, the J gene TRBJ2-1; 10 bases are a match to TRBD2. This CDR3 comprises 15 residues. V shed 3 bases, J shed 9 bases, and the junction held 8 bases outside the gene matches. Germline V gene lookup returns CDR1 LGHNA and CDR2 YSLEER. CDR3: CASSQAASGSAEQFF. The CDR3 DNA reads TGCGCCAGCAGCCAGGCGGCTAGCGGGAGTGCTGAGCAGTTCTTC.

The CDR3 here is CASSEITELYSNQPQHF. CDR3 DNA: TGTGCCAGCAGCGAAATAACGGAGCTATATAGCAATCAGCCCCAGCATTTT. The chain has TRBV25-1 and TRBJ1-5; D is ambiguous. Germline CDR1 and CDR2: MGHDK and SYGVNS. Deletions cut 6 bases from V and 0 bases from J, with 18 bases between. The CDR3 spans 17 residues.

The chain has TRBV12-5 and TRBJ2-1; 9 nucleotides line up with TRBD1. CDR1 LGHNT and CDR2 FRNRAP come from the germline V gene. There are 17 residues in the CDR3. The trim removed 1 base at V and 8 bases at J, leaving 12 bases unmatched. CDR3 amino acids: CASGLAEPGQGGHEQFF. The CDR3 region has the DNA TGTGCTAGTGGTTTGGCTGAACCGGGACAGGGTGGTCATGAGCAGTTCTTC.

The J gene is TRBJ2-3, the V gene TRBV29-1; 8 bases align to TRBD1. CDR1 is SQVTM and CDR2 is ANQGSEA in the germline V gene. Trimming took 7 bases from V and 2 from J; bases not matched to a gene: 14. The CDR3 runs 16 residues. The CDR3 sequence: CSAKDPGGLPTDTQYF. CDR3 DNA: TGCAGCGCAAAAGACCCAGGGGGCCTACCCACAGATACGCAGTATTTT.

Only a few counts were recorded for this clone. CDR3: CASSQYPGTAITDTQYF. Here the CDR3 DNA reads TGCGCCAGCAGCCAATACCCCGGGACTGCCATCACAGATACGCAGTATTTT. V is TRBV4-1 and J is TRBJ2-3; D possibly corresponds to TRBD2 (6 bases). Trimming took off 2 bases at V and 2 bases at J, with 17 bases between the two ends. This CDR3 has 17 residues. Germline CDR1 is MGHRA and CDR2 is YSYEKL.

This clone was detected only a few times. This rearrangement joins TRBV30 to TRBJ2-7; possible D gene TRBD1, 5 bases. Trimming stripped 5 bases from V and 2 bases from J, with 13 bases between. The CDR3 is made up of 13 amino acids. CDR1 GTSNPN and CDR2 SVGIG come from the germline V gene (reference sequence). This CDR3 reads CAWGTGFPYEQYF. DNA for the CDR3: TGTGCCTGGGGCACAGGTTTTCCCTACGAGCAGTACTTC.

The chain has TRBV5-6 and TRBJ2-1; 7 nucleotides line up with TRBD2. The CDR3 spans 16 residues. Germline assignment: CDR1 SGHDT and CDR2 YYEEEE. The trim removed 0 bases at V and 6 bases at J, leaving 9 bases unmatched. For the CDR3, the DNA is TGTGCCAGCAGCTTGGCCGGGACTAAGGGAGGCAATGAGCAGTTCTTC. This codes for CASSLAGTKGGNEQFF.

CDR3 residues: CASSPTGRGGRSYEQYF. The CDR3 DNA reads TGTGCCAGCAGCCCTACTGGAAGGGGGGGCCGCTCCTACGAGCAGTACTTC. The chain employs TRBV7-9 and TRBJ2-7; TRBD2 might be the D (7 bases). Deletions cut 5 bases from V and 0 bases from J, with 20 bases between. There are 17 residues in the CDR3. Per the germline V gene, CDR1 is SEHNR and CDR2 is FQNEAQ (reference sequence).

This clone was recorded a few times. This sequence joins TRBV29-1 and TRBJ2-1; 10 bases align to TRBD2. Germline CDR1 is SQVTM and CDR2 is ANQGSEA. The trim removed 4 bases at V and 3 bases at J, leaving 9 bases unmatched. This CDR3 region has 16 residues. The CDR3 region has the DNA TGCAGCGTTGTGGGCCTTAGCGGGAGGAGCTACAATGAGCAGTTCTTC. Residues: CSVVGLSGRSYNEQFF.

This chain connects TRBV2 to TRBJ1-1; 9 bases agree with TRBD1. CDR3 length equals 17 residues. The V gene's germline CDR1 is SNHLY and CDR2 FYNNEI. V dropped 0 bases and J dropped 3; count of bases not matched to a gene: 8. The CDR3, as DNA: TGTGCCAGCAGTGAAGCGCGCGGGGACAGGGTTTACACTGAAGCTTTCTTT. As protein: CASSEARGDRVYTEAFF. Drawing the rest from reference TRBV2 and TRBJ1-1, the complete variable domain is EPEVTQTPSHQVTQMGQEVILRCVPISNHLYFYWYRQILGQKVEFLVSFYNNEISEKSEIFDDQFSVERPDGSNFTLKIRSTKLEDSAMYFCASSEARGDRVYTEAFFGQGTRLTVV.

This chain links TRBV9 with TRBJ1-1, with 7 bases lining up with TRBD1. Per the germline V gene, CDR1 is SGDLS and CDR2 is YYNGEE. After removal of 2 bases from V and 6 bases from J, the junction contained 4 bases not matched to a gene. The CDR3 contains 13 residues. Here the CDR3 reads CASSVGGGSEAFF. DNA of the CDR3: TGTGCCAGCAGCGTTGGAGGGGGCTCTGAAGCTTTCTTT.

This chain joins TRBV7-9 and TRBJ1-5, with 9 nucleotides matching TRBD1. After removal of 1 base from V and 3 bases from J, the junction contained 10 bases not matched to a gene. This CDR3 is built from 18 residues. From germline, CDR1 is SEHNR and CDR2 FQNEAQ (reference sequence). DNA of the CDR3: TGTGCCAGCAGCTTAGTTACAGGGGGCTCTTATTTCAATCAGCCCCAGCATTTT. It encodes CASSLVTGGSYFNQPQHF.

The CDR3 region is CATSRVAASYEQYF. The DNA of the CDR3 is TGTGCCACCAGCAGGGTGGCGGCCTCCTACGAGCAGTACTTC. This sequence joins TRBV15 and TRBJ2-7, with unresolved D. Germline lookup yields CDR1 LNHNV and CDR2 YYDKDF (reference sequence). V gave up 3 bases and J gave up 0 bases, with 9 bases separating them. This CDR3 comprises 14 residues.

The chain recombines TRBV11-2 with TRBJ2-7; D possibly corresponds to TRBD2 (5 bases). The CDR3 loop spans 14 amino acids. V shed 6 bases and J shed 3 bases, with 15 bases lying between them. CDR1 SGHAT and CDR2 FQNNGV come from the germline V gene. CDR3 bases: TGTGCCAGCAGGATGAGTAGGGAGTTCTACGAGCAGTACTTC. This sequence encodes CASRMSREFYEQYF.